Listed below are T cell receptor beta chains from one sample, sequenced in a study of T cells in Graves' hyperthyroidism and ophthalmopathy. MiXCR, applied by TCRdb to the multiplex PCR reads, yields one record per CDR3 protein. The sample shows 300,000 to 450,000 distinct CDR3 sequences, about 15% of them seen only once. The sample consisted of blood. These receptors all come from a woman between 18 and 29 years old with Graves' hyperthyroidism that later progressed to Graves' ophthalmopathy. Both conserved end residues are part of each CDR3. D genes are given only for firm matches. Expanded clones get a size class; other rows say once, few or many, or leave the size out.

>many|TRBV6-2/TRBV6-3|TRBD2|TRBJ2-2
CASRPGLAGYGELFF
TGTGCCAGCCGTCCGGGACTAGCGGGTTACGGGGAGCTGTTTTTT
>few|TRBV7-9|TRBD1|TRBJ1-5
CASSLTPPGRGRSQPQHF
TGTGCCAGCAGCTTAACCCCGCCGGGGAGGGGGCGTAGTCAGCCCCAGCATTTT
>many|TRBV14|-|TRBJ2-7
CASSPIGGNQQYF
TGTGCCAGCAGCCCGATAGGGGGGAATCAGCAGTACTTC
>-|TRBV5-1|-|TRBJ2-1
CASSFLGGLVEQFF
TGCGCCAGCAGCTTTTTGGGGGGTTTGGTCGAGCAGTTCTTC
>-|TRBV5-5|-|TRBJ2-7
CASSLEKKVQYF
TGTGCCAGCAGCCTAGAGAAAAAAGTGCAGTACTTC
>many|TRBV19|-|TRBJ1-1
CASSPSTRSRTEAFF
TGTGCCAGTAGTCCCTCGACAAGATCGCGCACTGAAGCTTTCTTT
>-|TRBV5-1|TRBD1|TRBJ2-2
CASSEGTAANTGELFF
TGCGCCAGCAGCGAGGGGACAGCTGCGAACACCGGGGAGCTGTTTTTT
>many|TRBV18|TRBD1|TRBJ1-5
CASSIGTGNQPQHF
TGTGCCAGCTCGATCGGGACAGGCAATCAGCCCCAGCATTTT
>-|TRBV18|TRBD2|TRBJ2-2
CAIPGTSGTNTGELFF
TGTGCCATCCCCGGGACTAGCGGGACGAACACCGGGGAGCTGTTTTTT
>few|TRBV14|-|TRBJ2-3
CASSQGAGGLRTDTQYF
TGTGCCAGCAGCCAAGGGGCAGGGGGGCTGCGCACAGATACGCAGTATTTT
>-|TRBV6-1|TRBD2|TRBJ2-5
CASIQGSGRQETQYF
TGTGCCAGTATTCAGGGGAGCGGGAGACAAGAGACCCAGTACTTC
>many|TRBV7-9|-|TRBJ2-7
CASTTSQGAYEQYF
TGTGCCAGCACTACCTCACAGGGCGCCTACGAGCAGTACTTC
>few|TRBV6-1|-|TRBJ1-4
CASSENRVKEKLFF
TGTGCCAGCAGTGAAAACAGGGTAAAGGAAAAACTGTTTTTT
>many|TRBV5-1|TRBD2|TRBJ2-1
CASSLLAAGVYNEQFF
TGCGCCAGCAGCTTGTTAGCGGCGGGAGTATACAATGAGCAGTTCTTC
>many|TRBV7-3|TRBD1|TRBJ1-2
CASSPGTGAGGYTF
TGTGCCAGCAGCCCCGGGACAGGGGCTGGTGGCTACACCTTC
>many|TRBV7-9|TRBD1|TRBJ2-5
CASSNTGTVMWETQYF
TGTGCCAGCAGCAATACCGGGACAGTCATGTGGGAGACCCAGTACTTC
>few|TRBV28|-|TRBJ1-2
CASSGGRVFIVANYGYTF
TGTGCCAGCAGTGGAGGCAGGGTATTCATCGTAGCTAACTATGGCTACACCTTC
>many|TRBV30|-|TRBJ2-7
CAWRPRTSYEQYF
TGTGCCTGGAGGCCCCGGACCTCCTACGAGCAGTACTTC
>many|TRBV6-2/TRBV6-3|TRBD2|TRBJ2-4
CASSLVSSGIAKNIQYF
TGTGCCAGCAGTTTAGTGTCTAGCGGGATAGCCAAAAACATTCAGTACTTC
>-|TRBV20-1|-|TRBJ2-7
CSASHVKGVSYEQYF
TGCAGTGCCTCCCACGTAAAGGGGGTTTCCTACGAGCAGTACTTC
>many|TRBV20-1|-|TRBJ2-3
CSARVFPRWRRHTDTQYF
TGCAGTGCTAGAGTTTTTCCCCGCTGGCGACGACACACAGATACGCAGTATTTT
>many|TRBV5-1|-|TRBJ2-1
CASSLSGRLQMFF
TGCGCCAGCAGCTTATCGGGACGACTACAAATGTTCTTC
>many|TRBV29-1|TRBD2|TRBJ2-5
CSVEPFLAGAGETQYF
TGCAGCGTTGAACCCTTTCTAGCGGGGGCGGGGGAGACCCAGTACTTC
>many|TRBV4-3|TRBD2|TRBJ2-1
CASSQGTSDRAYNEQFF
TGCGCCAGCAGCCAAGGGACTAGCGATCGGGCCTACAATGAGCAGTTCTTC
>many|TRBV6-2/TRBV6-3|-|TRBJ2-1
CASSRTQLFPYNEQFF
TGTGCCAGCAGCCGGACCCAATTGTTCCCATACAATGAGCAGTTCTTC
>-|TRBV25-1|-|TRBJ1-6
CASSEYPWMPSGANSPLHF
TGTGCCAGCAGTGAATATCCGTGGATGCCGAGTGGGGCTAATTCACCCCTCCACTTT
>-|TRBV15|TRBD2|TRBJ2-3
CATRTSGTTLTDTQYF
TGTGCCACCAGGACTAGCGGGACGACTTTAACAGATACGCAGTATTTT